This paragraph covers one T cell receptor (beta chain) sequence. Its antigen is undetermined. The CDR3 sequence is 12 residues long. Germline V gene lookup returns CDR1 LGHDT and CDR2 YNNKEL (reference sequence). The entry originates in a study of post-analysis software for immune sequencing data. Whole-study context: Relapsing-remitting, secondary progressive and progressive-relapsing forms of multiple sclerosis all featured among disease courses. Findings and caveats of the study: Batch-matched samples strongly co-clustered by F measure. A handful of TRBV segments (TRBV5-6, TRBV5-1 and TRBV20-1 among them) occurred more frequently in patients than in controls.

cDNA libraries of TCR beta carried unique molecular identifiers. With about 1 to 11 million T cells as the source, a few hundred thousand cDNA molecules resulted. TCRdb re-called the PCR reads with MiXCR, one entry per CDR3 protein. The table has more than 450,000 distinct CDR3 sequences, less than 40% seen once. The receptor's source is a girl aged 2-17 years with multiple sclerosis. Sequencing input: blood. This chain connects TRBV3-1 to TRBJ2-1; D gene unclear. The assigned J gene may be wrong: the sequence end matches TRBJ2-7 better. CDR3 loop: CASSPMGNEQYF. The CDR3 nucleotides are TGTGCCAGCAGCCCCATGGGGAATGAGCAGTACTTC.